This T cell receptor (beta chain) comes out of a study of T cells after yellow fever vaccination. Study-level points and caveats: Researchers report a weaker secondary response that nonetheless peaked faster, day 5 versus 15.

Trimming cost V 6 bases and J 1 base, with 9 bases left between them. The CDR3 is 13 amino acids. Germline-derived CDR1 and CDR2 are MNHNS and SASEGT. Via MiXCR, TCRdb re-called the 5' RACE reads, giving one row per CDR3 protein. Of about 240,000 distinct CDR3 sequences listed, about 7% are singletons. This clonotype was counted at least ten times. Its antigen is unidentified. This receptor was taken from a man between 25 and 39 years old who received the YFV17D yellow fever vaccine. The J gene is TRBJ1-1, the V gene TRBV6-1; D remains ambiguous. Sequencing was performed on CD4+ T cells sorted from PBMCs, taken 15 days after the yellow fever booster vaccination. CDR3 sequence (DNA): TGTGCCAGCAGCCCCTCGGGGAACACTGAAGCTTTCTTT. Amino acid sequence: CASSPSGNTEAFF.